The T cell receptor beta chain described here comes from a study of OX40 agonist ivuxolimab in advanced cancers. Overall study: Across the patients, intravenous ivuxolimab was delivered every 2 weeks at 0.01 to 10 mg/kg. Study-wide findings and caveats: Antigen specificity remained undetermined for the expanded peripheral T cells. Some patients who did not respond also had low normalized T-cell clonal expansion.

From germline, CDR1 is SGHRS and CDR2 YFSETQ. The CDR3 consists of 13 residues. Method: immunoSEQ multiplex PCR; TCRdb's copy keeps in-frame clones and lacks some. This sample has approximately 21,000 clones, with roughly 69% found just once. This clone appeared once. Its antigen is unidentified. One end of the junction varies from germline; a read error may be responsible. This TCR derives from an adult with an advanced solid tumor such as melanoma, head and neck, liver or kidney cancer. The rearrangement joins TRBV5-1 to TRBJ1-4; a weak D match, TRBD1 (6 bases). Sequenced here: CD4+ or CD8+ T cells sorted from blood, sampled in a trial of the OX40 agonist ivuxolimab. The chain's CDR3 is CASSLEGGFWSAF. The CDR3 coding sequence is TGCGCCAGCAGCTTGGAGGGGGGATTTTGGTCAGCCTTT. The complete variable domain, with remaining parts taken from reference TRBV5-1 and TRBJ1-4, reads KAGVTQTPRYLIKTRGQQVTLSCSPISGHRSVSWYQQTPGQGLQFLFEYFSETQRNKGNFPGRFSGRQFSNSRSEMNVSTLELGDSALYLCASSLEGGFWSAFGSGTQLSVL.